The present entry profiles one TCR beta chain with its context. Its antigen is as yet unknown. The beta constant-region primer was an equimolar mix of two oligonucleotides covering TRBC1 and TRBC2. The cDNA 3' end received a ligated single-stranded oligonucleotide carrying the SP2 primer and a 12-nucleotide UMI. MiXCR was run by TCRdb on the UMI-ligation and nested PCR reads, yielding one entry per CDR3 protein. The sample yields some 36,000 distinct CDR3 sequences, about an eighth seen once. These data come from a study of naive and memory T cell subsets. After the first PCR, alpha and beta chain libraries were processed separately. The junction had 7 bases not matched to a gene; V was cut back by 4 bases and J by 15 bases. Looked up from germline, CDR1 is DFQATT and CDR2 is SNEGSKA (reference sequence). The CDR3 runs to 11 residues. Whole-study findings and limits: Findings for naive and memory subsets could not be checked against ground truth.

V gene TRBV20-1 combines with J gene TRBJ2-1, with TRBD2 matching 9 bases. The TCR originated in a human donor in good health. The specimen sequenced was effector memory CD4+ T cells from blood. As to subset: effector memory, CD45RA- CD27-. The CDR3 reads CSATQKLAGFF. The CDR3 nucleotides are TGCAGTGCTACCCAAAAACTAGCGGGGTTCTTC.